A single sample gave rise to the 20 T cell receptor beta chains below, sequenced in a study of radiation and T cells in renal cell carcinoma. Using immunoSEQ multiplex PCR, the repertoire was profiled, and TCRdb retains in-frame clones only, with some absent. The table shows 14,000 or so clones, with about three fifths occurring only once. Described treatment: 15 Gy SBRT to primary tumor, nephrectomy 4 weeks later. The starting material was tumor tissue, obtained from a patient whose treatment included radiotherapy and nephrectomy. These receptors all stem from a woman in her 70s with renal cell carcinoma.

The chain has TRBV5-1 and TRBJ1-2, with TRBD1 identical over 7 bases. Germline-derived CDR1 and CDR2 are SGHRS and YFSETQ. J lost 4 bases, V lost 3 bases, and 9 bases had no gene match. The CDR3 totals 15 residues. The CDR3 spells CASSSKPGQTYGYTF. In DNA, the CDR3 is TGCGCCAGCAGCTCAAAACCGGGACAGACCTATGGCTACACCTTC.

This clone turned up a few times. The V gene is TRBV27, the J gene TRBJ1-1; no clear D gene. Deletions cut 5 bases from V and 8 bases from J, with 12 bases between. Germline CDR1 and CDR2: MNHEY and SMNVEV (reference sequence). The CDR3 sequence is 12 residues long. The DNA for the CDR3 is TGTGCCAGCAGTGACGGACCCAGGGAAGCTTTCTTT. As protein: CASSDGPREAFF.

The DNA of the CDR3 is TGTGCCAGTAGCTCTAGGGACGGCCCCTTGCATTTT. It is translated as CASSSRDGPLHF. The V gene is TRBV19, the J gene TRBJ1-5; perhaps TRBD1 as D (5 bases). V dropped 6 bases and J dropped 15 bases, with 18 bases sitting between them. The CDR3 consists of 12 residues. Per the germline V gene, CDR1 is LNHDA and CDR2 is SQIVND (reference sequence).

The chain recombines TRBV5-4 with TRBJ2-2; TRBD2 matches at 10 bases. This CDR3 spans 18 amino acids. CDR1 and CDR2 (germline): SGHNT, YYREEE (reference sequence). J was trimmed by 1 base and V by 2 bases; bases with no gene match: 8. In DNA, the CDR3 is TGTGCCAGCAGCTTAGGGCTAGCGGGGGCCCTGAACACCGGGGAGCTGTTTTTT. It specifies CASSLGLAGALNTGELFF.

The rearrangement joins TRBV7-2 to TRBJ1-1; D is unresolved. The CDR3 totals 13 residues. Per germline, CDR1 SGHTA and CDR2 FQGNSA. Trimming left V 0 bases short and J 7 bases short, with 9 bases between. Written as DNA, the CDR3 is TGTGCCAGCAGCTTAGCTGGTCTTAGTGAAGCTTTCTTT. Amino acids: CASSLAGLSEAFF.

V and J are TRBV7-6 and TRBJ2-7; D gene ambiguous. CDR1 and CDR2 (germline): SGHVS, FNYEAQ. CDR3 length: 16 residues. Between the trimmed V and J ends, which lost 4 bases and 6 bases, there was a span of 22 bases. The CDR3 nucleotides read TGTGCCAGCAGCTCGATTCCTCCGGAGACGGGCCCCGAGCAGTACTTC. Its translation: CASSSIPPETGPEQYF.

This chain connects TRBV25-1 to TRBJ2-1; 7 nucleotides align to TRBD1. From germline, CDR1 is MGHDK and CDR2 SYGVNS. The CDR3 runs 13 residues. J was trimmed by 5 bases and V by 6 bases; bases with no gene match: 4. The CDR3 bases are TGTGCCAGCAGCCAAACAGGGGACAATGAGCAGTTCTTC. Residues: CASSQTGDNEQFF.

This clone was counted only a few times. The J gene is TRBJ1-2, the V gene TRBV19, with a weak D call TRBD1 (6 bases). V shed 3 bases and J shed 2 bases, with 10 bases lying between them. The germline V gene encodes CDR1 LNHDA and CDR2 SQIVND (reference sequence). CDR3 length: 14 residues. CDR3 region: CASSIGQKNYGYTF. The CDR3 bases are TGTGCCAGTAGTATTGGACAGAAGAACTATGGCTACACCTTC.

The V and J genes are TRBV4-1 and TRBJ2-5, with 10 bases that match TRBD2. CDR1 and CDR2 (germline): MGHRA, YSYEKL. The ends lost 0 bases at V and 5 bases at J; junction bases unmatched: 6. This CDR3 spans 16 amino acids. The CDR3 is CASSQEAAGGLETQYF. The CDR3 DNA sequence: TGCGCCAGCAGCCAAGAGGCAGCGGGGGGGTTGGAGACCCAGTACTTC.

In its sample, this clone was seen once. The V gene is TRBV27, the J gene TRBJ2-5, with 9 bases matching TRBD1. Losses at the gene ends were 5 bases for V and 4 bases for J; bases not matched to a gene: 8. CDR1 is MNHEY and CDR2 is SMNVEV in the germline V gene (reference sequence). The CDR3 is 15 residues long. CDR3 nucleotide sequence: TGTGCCAGCAGTCCGACAGGGGGATCCCCAGAGACCCAGTACTTC. Amino acids: CASSPTGGSPETQYF.

This clone was seen a few times. This chain uses TRBV14 with TRBJ2-2; no clear D gene. The CDR3 spans 13 residues. CDR1 is SGHDN and CDR2 is FVKESK in the germline V gene. V lost 4 bases and J lost 4, with 7 bases in between. CDR3 amino acids: CASSPTATGELFF. CDR3 sequence (DNA): TGTGCCAGCAGCCCGACTGCCACCGGGGAGCTGTTTTTT.

The chain has TRBV10-2 and TRBJ1-1, with D perhaps TRBD1 (5 bases). V was pared by 1 base and J by 4 bases, with 10 bases between. This CDR3 has 14 residues. In germline, CDR1 is WSHSY, CDR2 SAAADI. CDR3 sequence: CASSEWGVSTEAFF. The CDR3 DNA reads TGCGCCAGCAGTGAGTGGGGGGTTTCCACTGAAGCTTTCTTT.

V and J are TRBV18 and TRBJ2-2, with a tentative D call TRBD1 (5 bases). CDR1 is KGHSH and CDR2 is LQKENI in the germline V gene. This CDR3 comprises 17 residues. Trimming left V 2 bases short and J 2 bases short, with 15 bases between. The CDR3 spells CASSPTSRVANTGELFF. The CDR3 coding sequence is TGTGCCAGCTCACCAACGTCCAGGGTGGCAAACACCGGGGAGCTGTTTTTT.

This clone was detected only a few times. V gene TRBV11-1 combines with J gene TRBJ1-1; D is uncertain. Trimming stripped 3 bases from V and 6 bases from J, with 14 bases between. The CDR3 totals 14 residues. The V gene's germline CDR1 is SGHAT and CDR2 FQDESV (reference sequence). Written as DNA, the CDR3 is TGTGCCAGCAGCTTTCGTAAAGGGTTGGCTGAAGCTTTCTTT. Its protein product is CASSFRKGLAEAFF.

The chain couples TRBV7-2 to TRBJ2-7; D may be TRBD2 (7 bases). The ends were cut back, 3 bases at V and 2 bases at J, with 8 bases in the middle. Germline CDR1 and CDR2: SGHTA and FQGNSA. This CDR3 contains 13 residues. The CDR3 DNA follows: TGTGCCAGCAGCTTCGGGGGGCCCTACGAGCAGTACTTC. Encoded protein: CASSFGGPYEQYF.

This clone has only a few counts. This chain joins TRBV5-6 and TRBJ2-7, with D possibly TRBD2 on 6 matching bases. Per germline, CDR1 SGHDT and CDR2 YYEEEE. V was trimmed by 0 bases and J by 3 bases, leaving 10 bases between them. The CDR3 length is 14 residues. Here the CDR3 DNA reads TGTGCCAGCAGCTTGGGAGGGGACTTCTACGAGCAGTACTTC. Encoded protein: CASSLGGDFYEQYF. Full variable domain (rest looked up from reference TRBV5-6 and TRBJ2-7): DAGVTQSPTHLIKTRGQQVTLRCSPKSGHDTVSWYQQALGQGPQFIFQYYEEEERQRGNFPDRFSGHQFPNYSSELNVNALLLGDSALYLCASSLGGDFYEQYFGPGTRLTVT.

V is TRBV20-1 and J is TRBJ2-5, with D unclear. The germline V gene encodes CDR1 DFQATT and CDR2 SNEGSKA (reference sequence). This CDR3 has 10 residues. Trimming took off 7 bases at V and 4 bases at J, with 7 bases between the two ends. The CDR3 is CSVPGETQYF. Written as DNA, the CDR3 is TGCAGTGTGCCTGGAGAGACCCAGTACTTC.

This clone was picked up a small number of times. The V call is TRBV7-2, the J call TRBJ1-4, with D possibly matching TRBD1 (6 bases). The CDR3 is made up of 13 amino acids. V was trimmed by 2 bases and J by 6 bases, leaving 7 bases between them. In germline, CDR1 is SGHTA, CDR2 FQGNSA. This CDR3 is CASSLNRDEKLFF. The DNA for the CDR3 is TGTGCCAGCAGCTTAAACAGGGATGAAAAACTGTTTTTT.

There are a few counts of this clone. The genes are TRBV19 and TRBJ2-1, with 10 positions matching TRBD2. CDR3 length: 14 amino acids. V lost 3 bases to trimming and J lost 9 bases; unmatched junction nucleotides: 5. In germline, CDR1 is LNHDA, CDR2 SQIVND (reference sequence). CDR3 in amino acids: CASSISSGRGEQFF. CDR3 DNA sequence: TGTGCCAGTAGTATTAGCAGCGGGAGGGGTGAGCAGTTCTTC.

The V and J genes are TRBV4-1 and TRBJ1-3; D may be TRBD1 (6 bases). Germline V gene data show CDR1 as MGHRA and CDR2 as YSYEKL. V lost 1 base to trimming and J lost 2 bases, with 9 bases between them. This CDR3 is built from 15 residues. As DNA, the CDR3 is TGCGCCAGCAGCCAAGGTTCAGGGGCTGGAAACACCATATATTTT. Translation gives CASSQGSGAGNTIYF.